The 29 T cell receptor beta chains in this list originate from one sample, sequenced in a study of shared clonotypes between healthy human individuals. TCRdb's copy holds only in-frame clones and misses some; the assay was immunoSEQ multiplex PCR. The sample contains roughly 1 million clones, 60% to 80% of which appear only once. Sample: memory CD4+ T cells sorted from blood. The subset denotes: CD45RA-negative fraction. All receptors derive from a man aged 18-30 years in good health.

The chain has TRBV6-1 and TRBJ1-1; unclear D gene. V lost 3 bases, J lost 10 bases, and 12 bases lay in between. The CDR3 is 12 amino acids. Germline assignment: CDR1 MNHNS and CDR2 SASEGT. The CDR3 sequence: CASSDPGSGAFF. The DNA for the CDR3 is TGTGCCAGCAGTGATCCCGGCTCTGGAGCTTTCTTT.

The gene calls are TRBV19 and TRBJ2-7, with D perhaps TRBD1 (5 bases). Per germline, CDR1 LNHDA and CDR2 SQIVND (reference sequence). The CDR3 contains 15 residues. Trimming took off 5 bases at V and 3 bases at J, with 17 bases between the two ends. This CDR3 reads CASSVAQQENYEQYF. The CDR3 DNA follows: TGTGCCAGTAGTGTTGCCCAACAGGAGAACTACGAGCAGTACTTC.

This clone was seen more than once but under ten times. The chain combines TRBV28 with TRBJ1-2; unclear D gene. V lost 5 bases to trimming and J lost 7 bases, with 11 bases between them. The CDR3 extends over 12 amino acids. Germline V gene data show CDR1 as MDHEN and CDR2 as SYDVKM. DNA of the CDR3: TGTGCCAGCAGTACTGGCCTGGGTGGCTACACCTTC. Translating gives CASSTGLGGYTF.

V gene TRBV5-5 combines with J gene TRBJ1-1; no reliable D call. Germline CDR1 and CDR2: SGHKS and YYEKEE (reference sequence). The CDR3 is 13 amino acids. Deletions cut 4 bases from V and 11 bases from J, with 18 bases between. The CDR3 region is CASSRNTEGVAFF. The CDR3 coding sequence is TGTGCCAGCAGCCGGAACACGGAGGGTGTGGCTTTCTTT.

This sequence joins TRBV6-5 and TRBJ1-1, with D tentatively TRBD1 (5 bases). From germline, CDR1 is MNHEY and CDR2 SVGAGI. This CDR3 is built from 14 residues. The V gene lost 6 bases and the J gene lost 1 base, with 12 bases spanning the gap. CDR3 loop: CASRPMTANTEAFF. Here the CDR3 DNA reads TGTGCCAGCAGACCCATGACAGCGAACACTGAAGCTTTCTTT.

Note on this clone: Other DNA variants within this sample encode the same CDR3. The genes are TRBV18 and TRBJ2-1; D gene uncertain. The V gene's germline CDR1 is KGHSH and CDR2 LQKENI. V dropped 3 bases and J dropped 9 bases, with 9 bases sitting between them. The CDR3 covers 12 residues. The CDR3 region has the DNA TGTGCCAGCTCACCGAGACTCGGTGAGCAGTTCTTC. Translation gives CASSPRLGEQFF.

The chain links TRBV7-2 to TRBJ2-7; either TRBD1 or TRBD2 may fit D (5 bases each). CDR1 SGHTA and CDR2 FQGNSA come from the germline V gene. CDR3 length: 15 residues. V was trimmed by 7 bases and J by 0 bases, leaving 16 bases between them. Here the CDR3 reads CASTGRAGSSYEQYF. CDR3 nucleotide sequence: TGTGCCAGCACCGGTCGGGCAGGGAGCTCCTACGAGCAGTACTTC.

This clone appeared once. This sequence joins TRBV30 and TRBJ1-5; no clear D. The germline CDR1 and CDR2 sequences are GTSNPN and SVGIG (reference sequence). This CDR3 has 13 residues. V was trimmed by 2 bases and J by 9 bases, leaving 14 bases between them. CDR3 in amino acids: CAWSPEGSGPQHF. The CDR3 region has the DNA TGTGCCTGGAGTCCCGAGGGCAGTGGGCCCCAGCATTTT.

For the CDR3, the DNA is TGCGCCAGCAGTGAGTCTCAGGGGACCCAGTACTTC. The encoded protein is CASSESQGTQYF. The J gene is TRBJ2-5, the V gene TRBV10-2; D perhaps matches TRBD1 (5 bases). Germline loops: CDR1 WSHSY, CDR2 SAAADI. V lost 0 bases to trimming and J lost 7 bases, with 6 bases between them. This CDR3 is 12 amino acids long.

This clone was picked up a small number of times. The rearrangement links TRBV28 to TRBJ2-5, with 12 positions matching TRBD2. Per the germline V gene, CDR1 is MDHEN and CDR2 is SYDVKM. Trimming cost V 3 bases and J 2 bases; bases outside gene matches: 4. The CDR3 covers 16 residues. CDR3 coding DNA: TGTGCCAGCAGTTTCTGGACTAGCGGGGATCAAGAGACCCAGTACTTC. This codes for CASSFWTSGDQETQYF.

This clone came up a few times. Other DNA variants within this sample encode the same CDR3. This rearrangement joins TRBV5-6 to TRBJ1-3; TRBD1 agrees at 8 bases. This CDR3 is 14 amino acids long. V shed 0 bases, J shed 4 bases, and the junction held 0 bases outside the gene matches. Germline V gene sequence: CDR1 SGHDT, CDR2 YYEEEE. The CDR3 spells CASSLGQGGNTIYF. CDR3 nucleotides: TGTGCCAGCAGCTTGGGACAGGGGGGAAACACCATATATTTT.

The chain is built from TRBV30 and TRBJ1-1; D not certain. The germline CDR1 and CDR2 sequences are GTSNPN and SVGIG (reference sequence). V was pared by 4 bases and J by 4 bases, with 22 bases between. This CDR3 is built from 16 residues. This CDR3 reads CAWIGLAPRMVTEAFF. CDR3 bases: TGTGCCTGGATCGGCCTGGCCCCGAGGATGGTCACTGAAGCTTTCTTT.

The chain couples TRBV18 to TRBJ2-3; no firm D call. Germline V CDR1 and CDR2: KGHSH, LQKENI. V lost 1 base to trimming and J lost 0 bases, with 11 bases between them. The length of the CDR3 is 16 residues. The CDR3, as DNA: TGTGCCAGCTCACCACAGGAGTCAACTAGCACAGATACGCAGTATTTT. Translation gives CASSPQESTSTDTQYF.

V and J are TRBV10-3 and TRBJ2-5, with a possible D match to TRBD1 (5 bases). The last part of the DNA fits TRBJ2-7 better; the J call may be wrong. The CDR3 runs to 14 residues. Germline V gene sequence: CDR1 ENHRY, CDR2 SYGVKD. CDR3 sequence: CAISALGPSYEQYF. In DNA form, the CDR3 reads TGTGCCATCAGTGCCCTGGGGCCCTCCTACGAGCAGTACTTC.

CDR3 bases: TGTGCCAGCAGGGACCCTCAACAGGAGACCCAGTACTTC. Protein sequence: CASRDPQQETQYF. This sequence joins TRBV6-5 and TRBJ2-5; D gene unclear. V was pared by 6 bases and J by 5 bases, with 13 bases between. Germline V lookup: CDR1 MNHEY, CDR2 SVGAGI. The CDR3 covers 13 residues.

The chain has TRBV6-1 and TRBJ2-7; D not resolved. Germline assignment: CDR1 MNHNS and CDR2 SASEGT. The CDR3 is 12 amino acids. The ends were cut back, 2 bases at V and 9 bases at J, with 11 bases in the middle. The CDR3 sequence is CASSEMNLGQYF. The CDR3 coding sequence is TGTGCCAGCAGTGAAATGAATCTAGGGCAGTACTTC.

V usage is TRBV7-9 and J usage is TRBJ1-4; maybe TRBD1 (6 bases). Germline assignment: CDR1 SEHNR and CDR2 FQNEAQ (reference sequence). The CDR3 contains 14 residues. V lost 5 bases and J 14 bases, leaving 21 bases between the germline ends. CDR3 DNA sequence: TGTGCCAGCAGCCCCGGGGGGCGGGCCCCCAGGCTGTTTTTT. This encodes CASSPGGRAPRLFF.

This clone appeared a few times. The chain combines TRBV6-1 with TRBJ2-4; D remains unclear. This CDR3 comprises 13 residues. The germline V gene encodes CDR1 MNHNS and CDR2 SASEGT. Trimming cost V 6 bases and J 7 bases, with 13 bases left between them. The CDR3 sequence is CASRGALGNIQYF. CDR3 coding DNA: TGTGCCAGCAGGGGCGCTTTGGGGAACATTCAGTACTTC.

In DNA form, the CDR3 reads TGTGCCAGCAGCTCCATAGGGGGACAGGGATCCTACGAGCAGTACTTC. It specifies CASSSIGGQGSYEQYF. This chain uses TRBV11-2 with TRBJ2-7; the match to TRBD1 covers 9 bases. The CDR3 is made up of 16 amino acids. Germline-derived CDR1 and CDR2 are SGHAT and FQNNGV. After removal of 4 bases from V and 1 base from J, the junction contained 8 bases not matched to a gene.

For this clone: Other DNA variants within this sample encode the same CDR3. The rearrangement joins TRBV30 to TRBJ2-5; the D gene is possibly TRBD2 (5 bases). The CDR3 is made up of 12 amino acids. The germline V gene encodes CDR1 GTSNPN and CDR2 SVGIG (reference sequence). V lost 0 bases and J 5 bases, leaving 7 bases between the germline ends. The CDR3 spells CAWSVRGETQYF. The CDR3 DNA sequence: TGTGCCTGGAGTGTACGAGGGGAGACCCAGTACTTC.

This clone came up once. The chain uses TRBV19 and TRBJ2-7, with 11 bases aligning to TRBD2. This CDR3 comprises 15 residues. Trimming removed 4 bases from V and 3 bases from J; junction bases left unmatched: 5. The germline V gene encodes CDR1 LNHDA and CDR2 SQIVND (reference sequence). CDR3 sequence reads: CASSTLGLADYEQYF. CDR3 sequence (DNA): TGTGCCAGTAGTACCTTGGGACTAGCGGACTACGAGCAGTACTTC.

This clone was recorded once. The chain recombines TRBV29-1 with TRBJ2-5, with unresolved D. This CDR3 region has 11 residues. The V and J ends lost 6 bases and 2 bases respectively, with 7 bases between them. Germline V gene sequence: CDR1 SQVTM, CDR2 ANQGSEA. The CDR3 region has the DNA TGCAGCGTCTCCATGCAAGAGACCCAGTACTTC. It specifies CSVSMQETQYF.

This clone was observed at least ten times. This chain links TRBV7-9 with TRBJ1-3, with TRBD1 matching 7 bases. Germline-derived CDR1 and CDR2 are SEHNR and FQNEAQ (reference sequence). The CDR3 contains 15 residues. After removal of 1 base from V and 0 bases from J, the junction contained 0 bases not matched to a gene. This CDR3 reads CASSLDRGSGNTIYF. In nucleotides, the CDR3 is TGTGCCAGCAGCTTAGACAGGGGCTCTGGAAACACCATATATTTT.

The CDR3 coding sequence is TGTGCCAGCAGCTTAAGGGCGGCTAGCGGGAGGGGGGACAATGAGCAGTTCTTC. Protein sequence: CASSLRAASGRGDNEQFF. The chain combines TRBV7-8 with TRBJ2-1; 12 nucleotides agree with TRBD2. Germline V gives CDR1 SGHVS, CDR2 FQNEAQ. This CDR3 has 18 amino acids. V shed 2 bases and J 5 bases; nucleotides not matched to a gene: 10.

This rearrangement joins TRBV2 to TRBJ1-1; D call uncertain. Looked up from germline, CDR1 is SNHLY and CDR2 is FYNNEI. With 11 bases removed from V and 2 bases from J, the gap between germline ends came to 18 bases. The CDR3 is made up of 14 amino acids. The CDR3 loop is CAGHKGLQNTEAFF. CDR3 nucleotide sequence: TGTGCCGGCCATAAAGGACTCCAAAACACTGAAGCTTTCTTT.

The V and J genes are TRBV10-3 and TRBJ1-2; D remains unclear. Germline CDR1 ENHRY, CDR2 SYGVKD. CDR3 length equals 15 residues. Trimming took off 4 bases at V and 2 bases at J, with 14 bases between the two ends. CDR3 residues: CAISGLGETNYGYTF. Here the CDR3 DNA reads TGTGCCATCAGTGGGCTTGGTGAAACCAACTATGGCTACACCTTC.

This clone showed up just once. This chain uses TRBV25-1 with TRBJ2-2, with 7 bases aligning to TRBD2. The CDR3 length is 16 residues. Per the germline V gene, CDR1 is MGHDK and CDR2 is SYGVNS. J lost 8 bases, V lost 2 bases, and 11 bases had no gene match. The CDR3 protein is CASSESPGLGGGELFF. For the CDR3, the DNA is TGTGCCAGCAGTGAAAGTCCAGGACTAGGAGGAGGGGAGCTGTTTTTT.

Points on this clone: Other DNA sequences from this sample encode an identical CDR3 as well. The chain has TRBV4-1 and TRBJ1-2; 7 bases are shared with TRBD1. CDR1 is MGHRA and CDR2 is YSYEKL in the germline V gene. This CDR3 contains 13 residues. Trimming took 3 bases from V and 5 from J; bases not matched to a gene: 3. The CDR3 reads CASSQGQIYGYTF. The CDR3 DNA follows: TGCGCCAGCAGCCAGGGACAGATATATGGCTACACCTTC.

The chain has TRBV6-5 and TRBJ2-3; D call uncertain. The germline CDR1 and CDR2 sequences are MNHEY and SVGAGI. With 6 bases removed from V and 1 base from J, the gap between germline ends came to 14 bases. This CDR3 comprises 15 residues. This chain's CDR3 is CASRGSFGRTDTQYF. CDR3 DNA sequence: TGTGCCAGCAGGGGTAGCTTTGGACGCACAGATACGCAGTATTTT.